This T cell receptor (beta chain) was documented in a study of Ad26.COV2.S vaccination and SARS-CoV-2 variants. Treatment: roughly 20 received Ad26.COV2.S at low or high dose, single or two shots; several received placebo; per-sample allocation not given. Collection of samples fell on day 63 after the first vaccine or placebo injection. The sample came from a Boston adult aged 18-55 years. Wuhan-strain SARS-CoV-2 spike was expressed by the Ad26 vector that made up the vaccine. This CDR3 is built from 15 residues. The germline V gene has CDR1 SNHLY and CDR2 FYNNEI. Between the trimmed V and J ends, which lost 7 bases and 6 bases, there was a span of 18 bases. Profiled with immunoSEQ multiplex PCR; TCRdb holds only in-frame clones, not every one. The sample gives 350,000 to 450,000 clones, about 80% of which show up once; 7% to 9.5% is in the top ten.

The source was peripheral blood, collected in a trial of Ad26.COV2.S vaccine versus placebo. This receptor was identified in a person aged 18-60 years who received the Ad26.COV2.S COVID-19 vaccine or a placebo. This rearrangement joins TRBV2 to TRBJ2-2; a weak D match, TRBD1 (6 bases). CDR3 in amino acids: CASTLDRQRAGELFF. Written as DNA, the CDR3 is TGTGCCAGCACCCTTGACAGGCAGAGGGCCGGGGAGCTGTTTTTT.